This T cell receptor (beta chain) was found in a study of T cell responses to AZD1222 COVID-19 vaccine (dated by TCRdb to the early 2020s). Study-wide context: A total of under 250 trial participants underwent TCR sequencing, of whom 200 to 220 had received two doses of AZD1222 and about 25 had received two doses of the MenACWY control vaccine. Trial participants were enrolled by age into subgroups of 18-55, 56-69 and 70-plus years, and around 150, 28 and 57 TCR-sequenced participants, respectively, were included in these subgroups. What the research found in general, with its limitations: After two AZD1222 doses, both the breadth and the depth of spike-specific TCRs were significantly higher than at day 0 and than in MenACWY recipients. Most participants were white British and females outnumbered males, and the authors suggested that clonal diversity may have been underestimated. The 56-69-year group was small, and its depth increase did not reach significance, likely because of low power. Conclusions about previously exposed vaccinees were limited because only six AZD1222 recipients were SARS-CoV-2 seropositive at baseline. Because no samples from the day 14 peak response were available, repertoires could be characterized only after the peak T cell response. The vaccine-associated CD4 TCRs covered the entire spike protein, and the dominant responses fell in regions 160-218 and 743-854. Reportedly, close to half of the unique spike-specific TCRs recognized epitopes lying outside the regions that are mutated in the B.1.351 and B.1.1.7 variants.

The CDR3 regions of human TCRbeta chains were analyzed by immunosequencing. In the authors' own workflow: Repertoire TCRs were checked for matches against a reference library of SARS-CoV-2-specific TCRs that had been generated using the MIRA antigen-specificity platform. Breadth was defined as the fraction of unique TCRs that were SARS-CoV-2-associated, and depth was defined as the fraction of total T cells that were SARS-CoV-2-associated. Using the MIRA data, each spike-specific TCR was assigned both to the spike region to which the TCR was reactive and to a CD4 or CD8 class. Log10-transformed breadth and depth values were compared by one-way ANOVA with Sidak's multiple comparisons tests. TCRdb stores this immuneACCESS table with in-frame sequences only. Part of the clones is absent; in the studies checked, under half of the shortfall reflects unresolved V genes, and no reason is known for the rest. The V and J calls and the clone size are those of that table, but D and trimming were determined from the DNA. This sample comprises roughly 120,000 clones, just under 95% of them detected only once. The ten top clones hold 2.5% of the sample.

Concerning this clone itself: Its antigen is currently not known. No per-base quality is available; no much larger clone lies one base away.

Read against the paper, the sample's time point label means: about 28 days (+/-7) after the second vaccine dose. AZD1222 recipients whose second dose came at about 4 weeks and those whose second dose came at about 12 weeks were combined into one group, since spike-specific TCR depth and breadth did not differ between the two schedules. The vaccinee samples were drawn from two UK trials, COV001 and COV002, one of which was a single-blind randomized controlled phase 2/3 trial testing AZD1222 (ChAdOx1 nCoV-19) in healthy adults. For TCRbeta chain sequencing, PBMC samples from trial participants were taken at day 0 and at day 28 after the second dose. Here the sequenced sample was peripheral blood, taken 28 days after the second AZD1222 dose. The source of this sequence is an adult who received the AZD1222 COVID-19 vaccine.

The base sequence is TGTGCCAGCAGTGGGACAAGAGCGCACGCGTTATCCAATCAGCCCCAGCATTTT. Translated, this is CASSGTRAHALSNQPQHF. The rearrangement combines TRBV2 with TRBJ1-5; TRBD1 is a possible D gene, resting on 5 matching bases. From the germline V gene, CDR1 is SNHLY and CDR2 is FYNNEI. Including the terminal cysteine and phenylalanine, the CDR3 comprises 18 residues. The CDR3 DNA has 54 bases and is translated from base 1. V is reduced by 4 bases and J by 3 bases, leaving a spacing of 22 bases between them.